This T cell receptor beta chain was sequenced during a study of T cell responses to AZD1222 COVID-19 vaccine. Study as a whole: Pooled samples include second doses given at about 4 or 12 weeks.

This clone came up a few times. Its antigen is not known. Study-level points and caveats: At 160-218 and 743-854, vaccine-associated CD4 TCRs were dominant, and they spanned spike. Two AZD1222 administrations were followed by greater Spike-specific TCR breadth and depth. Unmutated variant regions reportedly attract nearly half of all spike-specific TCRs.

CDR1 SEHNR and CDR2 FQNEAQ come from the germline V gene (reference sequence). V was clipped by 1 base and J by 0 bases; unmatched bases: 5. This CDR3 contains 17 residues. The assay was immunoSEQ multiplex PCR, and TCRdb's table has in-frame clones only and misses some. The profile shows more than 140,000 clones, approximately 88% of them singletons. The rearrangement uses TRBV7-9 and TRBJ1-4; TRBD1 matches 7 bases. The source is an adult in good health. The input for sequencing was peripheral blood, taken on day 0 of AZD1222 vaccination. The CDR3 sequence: CASSLGLQGPTNEKLFF. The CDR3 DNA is TGTGCCAGCAGCTTAGGACTACAGGGGCCAACTAATGAAAAACTGTTTTTT.